Following are 4 T cell receptor beta chains from one sample sequenced in a study of early T cells in non-severe SARS-CoV-2 infection. MiXCR, applied by TCRdb to the 5' RACE reads, yields one record per CDR3 protein. Of approximately 83,000 distinct CDR3 sequences in the sample, 11% to 15% were seen once. The material sequenced was whole blood. Receptors originate from an adult who was a healthcare worker with PCR-confirmed SARS-CoV-2 infection or an uninfected control (not recorded which).

The chain combines TRBV12-3 or TRBV12-4 with TRBJ1-1, with a possible D match to TRBD1 (5 bases). Trimming left V 5 bases short and J 1 base short, with 11 bases between. CDR3 length equals 14 residues. The CDR3: CASSADTPNTEAFF. CDR3 sequence (DNA): TGTGCCAGCAGTGCGGACACTCCGAACACTGAAGCTTTCTTT.

About this clonotype itself: The junction and the germline gene differ at one end; a read error may be behind it. J is TRBJ1-1 and V is TRBV12-3 or TRBV12-4; the D is unclear. The CDR3 spans 12 residues. CDR3 sequence reads: CANSLRYTEAFF. The DNA for the CDR3 is TGTGCCAACAGTTTGCGGTATACCGAAGCTTTCTTT.

This clonotype was recorded many times. The rearrangement uses TRBV7-3 and TRBJ2-5; TRBD1 aligns across 8 bases. Germline V gene data show CDR1 as SGHTA and CDR2 as FQGTGA. The CDR3 spans 13 residues. The V gene end was trimmed by 6 bases and the J gene end by 5 bases; junction bases not matched to a gene: 5. CDR3 DNA sequence: TGTGCCAGCAGTCGCGGACAGGGTGAGACCCAGTACTTC. Its translation is CASSRGQGETQYF.

The CDR3 DNA is TGTGCCAGCAGTTCCGCGGGAGGCACCGGGGAGCTGTTTTTT. This sequence encodes CASSSAGGTGELFF. This chain uses TRBV12-3 or TRBV12-4 with TRBJ2-2; the match to TRBD2 covers 8 bases. V was clipped by 4 bases and J by 4 bases; unmatched bases: 2. CDR3 size: 14 residues.